This entry lists 14 T cell receptor beta chains sequenced from one sample in a study of response to subunit inactivated influenza vaccine. MiXCR, run by TCRdb on the RT-PCR reads, gives a single entry per CDR3 protein. The sample lists under 550,000 distinct CDR3 sequences, 6.5% to 8% occurring once. The source was PBMCs from blood, collected around 2 years after vaccination. The receptors originated from a man between 50 and 70 years old who received an inactivated influenza vaccine.

The chain combines TRBV4-2 with TRBJ2-3, with 9 nucleotides matching TRBD2. This CDR3 is built from 17 residues. J was trimmed by 3 bases and V by 0 bases; bases with no gene match: 7. The germline gives CDR1 LGHNA, CDR2 YNFKEQ. The DNA of the CDR3 is TGTGCCAGCAGCCAAGATCCAGCGGGGGGATTGACAGATACGCAGTATTTT. Translation gives CASSQDPAGGLTDTQYF.

There are many counts of this clonotype. The chain links TRBV20-1 to TRBJ1-2; D remains unclear. This CDR3 is 15 amino acids long. The V and J ends lost 5 bases and 8 bases respectively, with 24 bases between them. Germline V gene sequence: CDR1 DFQATT, CDR2 SNEGSKA (reference sequence). The CDR3 DNA is TGCAGTGCTCATCCCCCGGCAGGACCGAGCTGGGGCTACACCTTC. This sequence encodes CSAHPPAGPSWGYTF.

At least ten counts were recorded for this clonotype. The V call is TRBV20-1, the J call TRBJ2-1; 7 bases are a match to TRBD1. This CDR3 is 10 amino acids long. V gave up 5 bases and J gave up 14 bases; unmatched junction bases: 6. Germline lookup yields CDR1 DFQATT and CDR2 SNEGSKA (reference sequence). DNA of the CDR3: TGCAGTGCTCTTCTCCAGGGGGAGTTCTTC. This codes for CSALLQGEFF.

This clonotype showed up just once. The CDR3 protein is CASSRPGSQSGGELFF. The CDR3 DNA sequence: TGTGCCAGCAGCCGACCCGGGTCGCAGAGCGGAGGGGAGCTGTTTTTT. The chain recombines TRBV3-1 with TRBJ2-2, with a possible D match to TRBD2 (5 bases). The V gene's germline CDR1 is LGHDT and CDR2 YNNKEL (reference sequence). This CDR3 has 16 amino acids. Trimming removed 4 bases from V and 8 bases from J, with 20 bases in between.

This clonotype was observed a few times. The chain joins TRBV12-3 or TRBV12-4 to TRBJ2-2; 10 bases are shared with TRBD2. With 9 bases clipped from V and 3 bases from J, the junction kept 1 base outside the gene matches. The CDR3 is 13 amino acids. The CDR3, as DNA: TGTGCCAGTCTAGCGGGAGACACCGGGGAGCTGTTTTTT. Translated, it gives CASLAGDTGELFF.

This chain uses TRBV6-5 with TRBJ1-2; D is uncertain. V lost 4 bases and J 0 bases, leaving 9 bases between the germline ends. Germline assignment: CDR1 MNHEY and CDR2 SVGAGI. The CDR3 is 14 amino acids. The CDR3 sequence is CASSFLYTNYGYTF. CDR3 in DNA: TGTGCCAGCAGTTTTTTATACACTAACTATGGCTACACCTTC.

In its sample, this clonotype was seen many times. The chain links TRBV5-1 to TRBJ2-2; 9 positions agree with TRBD2. The ends lost 4 bases at V and 5 bases at J; junction bases unmatched: 6. CDR1 is SGHRS, CDR2 YFSETQ, per germline. This CDR3 is 15 amino acids long. The CDR3 spells CASSLTSGRTGELFF. DNA for the CDR3: TGCGCCAGCAGCCTGACTAGCGGAAGGACCGGGGAGCTGTTTTTT.

This chain connects TRBV20-1 to TRBJ2-4, with 7 bases aligning to TRBD2. This CDR3 is 14 amino acids long. After removal of 2 bases from V and 2 bases from J, the junction contained 3 bases not matched to a gene. CDR1 and CDR2 from the germline V gene are DFQATT and SNEGSKA (reference sequence). CDR3 bases: TGCAGTGCTAGAAGGGGACTAACCAAAAACATTCAGTACTTC. This encodes CSARRGLTKNIQYF.

V usage is TRBV7-8 and J usage is TRBJ2-5; no clear D gene. CDR1 is SGHVS and CDR2 is FQNEAQ in the germline V gene. The CDR3 sequence is 15 residues long. Trimming removed 1 base at V and 0 bases at J, with 9 bases between. The CDR3 reads CASSLEYQNQETQYF. CDR3 DNA sequence: TGTGCCAGCAGCTTAGAATACCAGAACCAAGAGACCCAGTACTTC.

The genes are TRBV20-1 and TRBJ2-5, with no clear D. This CDR3 is 12 amino acids long. The V end lost 2 bases, the J end lost 4 bases, and 8 bases lay between the germline ends. The germline V gene encodes CDR1 DFQATT and CDR2 SNEGSKA (reference sequence). DNA of the CDR3: TGCAGTGCTAGACCTAGTGGAGAGACCCAGTACTTC. Encoded protein: CSARPSGETQYF.

The V gene is TRBV5-5, the J gene TRBJ1-5; no firm D call. The CDR3 spans 15 residues. Trimming took off 4 bases at V and 0 bases at J, with 11 bases between the two ends. The V gene's germline CDR1 is SGHKS and CDR2 YYEKEE (reference sequence). CDR3 loop: CASSPGPSSNQPQHF. CDR3 DNA sequence: TGTGCCAGCAGCCCCGGGCCAAGTAGCAATCAGCCCCAGCATTTT.

This clonotype was counted only a few times. V and J are TRBV6-2 or TRBV6-3 and TRBJ1-6, with D uncertain. CDR1 is MNHEY, CDR2 SVGEGT, per germline. This CDR3 contains 12 residues. Trimming took 6 bases from V and 13 from J, leaving 13 bases between them. This CDR3 reads CASSRPESPLHF. In DNA, the CDR3 is TGTGCCAGCAGCCGACCAGAATCCCCCCTCCACTTT.

This clonotype was seen more than once but under ten times. The V call is TRBV20-1, the J call TRBJ1-2, with D tentatively TRBD1 (6 bases). Per the germline V gene, CDR1 is DFQATT and CDR2 is SNEGSKA (reference sequence). The V gene lost 6 bases and the J gene lost 2 bases, with 19 bases spanning the gap. The CDR3 length is 15 residues. The DNA for the CDR3 is TGCAGTGCCCTGGACAGCCCCGAGTTCAACTATGGCTACACCTTC. Translating it yields CSALDSPEFNYGYTF.

The rearrangement links TRBV29-1 to TRBJ2-2; TRBD1 agrees at 11 bases. Trimming at V came to 4 bases and at J to 5 bases, leaving 3 bases not matched to a gene. Germline assignment: CDR1 SQVTM and CDR2 ANQGSEA. The length of the CDR3 is 14 residues. The chain's CDR3 is CSVAGQGATGELFF. CDR3 in DNA: TGCAGCGTTGCTGGACAGGGGGCTACCGGGGAGCTGTTTTTT.